This section outlines one TCR beta chain sequence together with its context. TCRdb ran MiXCR on the reads and lists one entry per CDR3 protein. This table has about 400,000 distinct CDR3 sequences, 15% to 20% appearing once. This sample is part of a study of T cell repertoires in cytomegalovirus infection. Sequencing was performed on PBMCs. The clonotype was recovered from a human donor in good health (CMV status not recorded). Some clones in this sample may be carry-over from other donors' samples.

The CDR3 here is CASRILLAGVAYEQYF. The CDR3 DNA sequence: TGCGCCAGCAGAATACTACTAGCGGGGGTCGCCTACGAGCAGTACTTC. The chain recombines TRBV5-1 with TRBJ2-7; 11 nucleotides match TRBD2. CDR1 and CDR2 from the germline V gene are SGHRS and YFSETQ. The CDR3 sequence is 16 residues long. The J segment lost 2 bases and the V segment lost 5 bases, leaving 9 bases of the junction unmatched.